This is a list of T cell receptor beta chains from one sample in a study of cytomegalovirus exposure and HLA in healthy donors. This table comes from immunoSEQ multiplex PCR, and its TCRdb copy is limited to in-frame clones, with some not included. Counted here are 150,000 to 200,000 clones, around 80% occurring once; the ten biggest clones make up roughly 1.9%. The sample taken for sequencing was PBMCs. The source of these receptors is a human donor in good health. The CDR3 runs from the conserved cysteine through the conserved F or W. The D gene is left open where the match is weak. Rows may omit the clone size; those that give it use once, few, many or a size class.

V: TRBV7-2
J: TRBJ2-3
size: -
D: TRBD1
DNA: TGTGCCAGCAGCTTAGCGGGGGACAGGGTAACAGATACGCAGTATTTT
CDR3: CASSLAGDRVTDTQYF

V: TRBV18
J: TRBJ2-3
size: once
D: TRBD1
DNA: TGTGCCAGCTCACCAGGACAGGGGGCGGATACGCAGTATTTT
CDR3: CASSPGQGADTQYF

V: TRBV27
J: TRBJ1-1
size: -
D: -
DNA: TGTGCCAGCAGTTTTGGACAGAACACTGAAGCTTTCTTT
CDR3: CASSFGQNTEAFF

V: TRBV5-6
J: TRBJ2-1
size: -
D: -
DNA: TGTGCCAGCAGCTTGTGGCGGGGGCCGTCCTACAATGAGCAGTTCTTC
CDR3: CASSLWRGPSYNEQFF

V: TRBV4-3
J: TRBJ2-1
size: once
D: TRBD2
DNA: TGCGCCAGCAGCCAAGGACTAGCGGGGGGGAATGAGCAGTTCTTC
CDR3: CASSQGLAGGNEQFF

V: TRBV11-2
J: TRBJ2-2
size: -
D: -
DNA: TGTGCCAGCAGCTCACAGGTCGGCACCGGGGAGCTGTTTTTT
CDR3: CASSSQVGTGELFF

V: TRBV29-1
J: TRBJ1-2
size: once
D: TRBD1
DNA: TGCAGCGTATCGGGACAGAACTATGGCTACACCTTC
CDR3: CSVSGQNYGYTF

V: TRBV6-5
J: TRBJ1-1
size: -
D: -
DNA: TGTGCCAGCGGCAAGCGGAGGGCTTTCTTT
CDR3: CASGKRRAFF

V: TRBV6-5
J: TRBJ1-2
size: -
D: TRBD1
DNA: TGTGCCAGCAGTAGGACAGGCGACTATGGCTACACCTTC
CDR3: CASSRTGDYGYTF

V: TRBV11-2
J: TRBJ2-7
size: -
D: TRBD1
DNA: TGTGCCAGCAGCAACAGACAGGGGTTAGGCTACGAGCAGTACTTC
CDR3: CASSNRQGLGYEQYF

V: TRBV5-1
J: TRBJ2-5
size: -
D: TRBD2
DNA: TGCGCCAGCAGCCTTTTCGGGGGGGGCCAAGAGACCCAGTACTTC
CDR3: CASSLFGGGQETQYF

V: TRBV28
J: TRBJ2-1
size: -
D: TRBD2
DNA: TGTGCCAGCCGAAACGGCGCGGGGGAACCCTACAATGAGCAGTTCTTC
CDR3: CASRNGAGEPYNEQFF

V: TRBV7-9
J: TRBJ2-7
size: -
D: -
DNA: TGTGCCAGCAGCTCCCTTCGTTCAGCCCACTACGAGCGGTACTTC
CDR3: CASSSLRSAHYERYF

V: TRBV5-6
J: TRBJ2-1
size: -
D: -
DNA: TGTGCCAGCAGCTTGGTCCAGCGGCGGGACAATGAGCAGTTCTTC
CDR3: CASSLVQRRDNEQFF

V: TRBV28
J: TRBJ2-5
size: -
D: -
DNA: TGTGCCAGCAGTTTTTCGTCGACTAGAGTTGAGACCCAGTACTTC
CDR3: CASSFSSTRVETQYF

V: TRBV13
J: TRBJ2-1
size: -
D: TRBD2
DNA: TGTGCCAGCAGCTACGGAATAGCGGGGGGGCCTGTTGAGCAGTTCTTC
CDR3: CASSYGIAGGPVEQFF

V: TRBV4-3
J: TRBJ2-3
size: -
D: -
DNA: TGCGCCAGCAGCCAAGGGACTTTCATCACAGATACGCAGTATTTT
CDR3: CASSQGTFITDTQYF

V: TRBV27
J: TRBJ1-5
size: few
D: -
DNA: TGTGCCAGCAGTTCAAGAGTAAATCAGCCCCAGCATTTT
CDR3: CASSSRVNQPQHF

V: TRBV6-1
J: TRBJ2-7
size: once
D: TRBD2
DNA: TGTGCCAGCACCCCTCGACTAGCGAAGGACGAGCAGTACTTC
CDR3: CASTPRLAKDEQYF

V: TRBV7-9
J: TRBJ2-5
size: -
D: -
DNA: TGTGCCAGCAGCTCGACAGTCGTGGCAGAGACCCAGTACTTC
CDR3: CASSSTVVAETQYF

V: TRBV6-5
J: TRBJ2-1
size: -
D: -
DNA: TGTGCCAGCAGTTACTCGTACAGCTCCTACAATGAGCAGTTCTTC
CDR3: CASSYSYSSYNEQFF

V: TRBV5-6
J: TRBJ1-2
size: once
D: TRBD1
DNA: TGTGCCAGCAGCTGGGACAGCGCTGGATTTTATGGCTACACCTTC
CDR3: CASSWDSAGFYGYTF

V: TRBV4-1
J: TRBJ2-5
size: -
D: TRBD2
DNA: TGCGCCAGCAGCCTATCAGCGGGGGAGGTTCAGAAGACCCAGTACTTC
CDR3: CASSLSAGEVQKTQYF

V: TRBV4-3
J: TRBJ2-1
size: -
D: -
DNA: TGCGCCAGCAGCCAAGAGGTGGGCACCTACAATGAGCAGTTCTTC
CDR3: CASSQEVGTYNEQFF

V: TRBV4-1
J: TRBJ2-7
size: -
D: -
DNA: TGCGCCAGCAGCCAAATACCGGGACACTTGAGCTCCTACGAGCAGTACTTC
CDR3: CASSQIPGHLSSYEQYF

V: TRBV23-1
J: TRBJ1-2
size: once
D: TRBD1
DNA: TGCGCCAGCAGTCTTTTCCTACAGGGGCTCTACACCTTC
CDR3: CASSLFLQGLYTF

V: TRBV6-5
J: TRBJ2-1
size: few
D: TRBD2
DNA: TGTGCCAGCAGTAGGGAGGGGACTGAGCAGTTCTTC
CDR3: CASSREGTEQFF

V: TRBV4-3
J: TRBJ2-5
size: -
D: -
DNA: TGCGCCAGCAGCCAAGATCGCGGAGAGACCCAGTACTTC
CDR3: CASSQDRGETQYF

V: TRBV19
J: TRBJ2-7
size: -
D: TRBD2
DNA: TGTGCCAGTAGCCCTAGCGGGGGGCTCGACGAGCAGTACTTC
CDR3: CASSPSGGLDEQYF